Given below is one TCR beta chain in context. Its antigen remains unidentified. No per-base quality is available; no much larger clone lies one base away. The donors belonged to the validation cohort of about 130 subjects, which was separate from the roughly 680-subject first cohort. The CDR3 runs 14 amino acids, cysteine and phenylalanine included. CDR3 DNA is the only sequence kept; it has 42 bases, read in frame from the first base. The trim is 4 bases for V and 6 bases for J, with a gap of 13 bases between the germline ends. For CDR1 and CDR2, the germline V gene lists MNHNS and SASEGT. The data were obtained in a study of cytomegalovirus exposure and HLA in healthy donors (dated by TCRdb to 2017 to 2019). The study in broad terms: According to a later analysis, one platform produced both the roughly 120 validation repertoires and the 670 or so repertoires of the first cohort. The study combined high-throughput TCR immunosequencing, statistical association of individual TCRs with disease status, and machine learning to predict cytomegalovirus infection status. The study aimed to test whether signatures of past pathogen exposure could be identified by cataloging public T cell receptors. A separate validation cohort of roughly 120 different subjects was used in addition to the 666-subject first cohort.

The library was prepared using the immunoSEQ multiplex PCR assay. The authors processed their data as follows. A statistical classification framework was built to diagnose cytomegalovirus status from the catalog of TCR beta chain sequences. TCRdb stores this immuneACCESS table with in-frame sequences only. Part of the clones is absent; in the studies checked, under half of the shortfall reflects unresolved V genes, and no reason is known for the rest. V, J and clone size are taken as reported in that table, and D and trimming were inferred from the DNA itself. The sample yields about 280,000 clones; over 75% were counted once. About 0.86% of the sample rests with the top ten. Broader findings and caveats from the paper: The authors suggested that the approach could potentially be generalized to other disease states and immunological phenotypes. The study listed approximately 150 TCR beta chains as associated with cytomegalovirus. The validation cohort had no HLA typing available for a later analysis, so co-occurrence within that cohort was assessed over all 110 or so repertoires. A later analysis found that TCRs clustered in the first cohort also tended to co-occur in the 95 to 150 validation repertoires, with about 94% of cluster scores above 0. In both the original and validation cohorts, the classifier was reported to diagnose cytomegalovirus status with high specificity and sensitivity. In vitro tests confirmed that a few of the cytomegalovirus-associated TCR beta chains recognize cytomegalovirus antigens. Most TCR sequences were observed very rarely across donors, whereas some public TCRs were present in many individuals.

This receptor was identified in a woman between 18 and 30 years old in good health and CMV-seronegative. The rearranged segments are TRBV6-1 and TRBJ2-1, with TRBD2 perhaps the D gene, on 6 matching bases. Input material: PBMCs. The CDR3 sequence is CASSVWEASNEQFF. The base sequence is TGTGCCAGCAGTGTGTGGGAGGCGAGCAATGAGCAGTTCTTC.